The 9 T cell receptor beta chains presented below share a single source sample, sequenced in a study of neurological immune-mediated disorders. Specified time point: longitudinal time-point 1 (baseline). TCRdb re-derived calls from the 5' RACE reads in MiXCR, one entry per CDR3 protein. Among approximately 37,000 distinct CDR3 sequences listed, more than 3% were seen once. Material: PBMCs. These receptors all stem from a woman in her sixties or seventies with multiple sclerosis.

On this clonotype: This CDR3 fails to terminate in the conserved phenylalanine or tryptophan, so it likely reflects a read error. This chain links TRBV20-1 with TRBJ1-5; D is unclear. V was cut by 6 bases and J by 0 bases, with 15 bases left in between. The CDR3 spans 15 residues. Looked up from germline, CDR1 is DFQATT and CDR2 is SNEGSKA (reference sequence). The CDR3 DNA follows: TGCAGTGCCCCCCCGATGGGAAATAGCAATCAGCCCCAGCATTGT. Amino acids: CSAPPMGNSNQPQHC.

Ten or more counts support this clonotype. This chain joins TRBV5-1 and TRBJ2-7; D might be TRBD1 (5 bases). Germline assignment: CDR1 SGHRS and CDR2 YFSETQ. The CDR3 totals 14 residues. The ends were cut back, 6 bases at V and 0 bases at J, with 13 bases in the middle. CDR3 sequence (DNA): TGCGCCAGCACAGATCAGGGTTTCTCCTACGAGCAGTACTTC. Amino acids: CASTDQGFSYEQYF.

This clonotype was recorded at least ten times. This sequence joins TRBV20-1 and TRBJ2-7; no definite D call. The germline V gene has CDR1 DFQATT and CDR2 SNEGSKA (reference sequence). V was trimmed by 1 base and J by 0 bases, leaving 4 bases between them. This CDR3 contains 12 residues. CDR3 region: CSARVNSYEQYF. The CDR3 coding sequence is TGCAGTGCTAGAGTAAACTCCTACGAGCAGTACTTC.

This clonotype came up many times. The V and J genes are TRBV10-1 and TRBJ2-7; D is tentatively TRBD1 or TRBD2 (5 bases each). Per the germline V gene, CDR1 is WNHNN and CDR2 is SYGVQD (reference sequence). Trimming shortened V by 7 bases and J by 1 base, and 11 bases separated the two germline ends. The CDR3 consists of 13 residues. Here the CDR3 DNA reads TGCGCCAGCAACCGGGACCAATCCTACGAGCAGTACTTC. Encoded protein: CASNRDQSYEQYF.

Note on this clonotype: Just one base apart from a much larger clone, this may be a read error. The conserved phenylalanine or tryptophan normally closing the CDR3 is absent here, so this likely arose from a read error. V gene TRBV7-2 combines with J gene TRBJ2-5; 10 bases align to TRBD2. Germline-derived CDR1 and CDR2 are SGHTA and FQGNSA. The CDR3 contains 16 residues. V lost 5 bases and J lost 4; bases outside the gene matches: 10. In nucleotides, the CDR3 is TGTGCCAGCAGCCCCGGAGGGCTAGCGGGGGCAGAGACCCAGTACTGC. It yields the protein CASSPGGLAGAETQYC.

This clonotype appeared a few times. A clone one base away is much larger, so this may be a read error. The rearrangement links TRBV20-1 to TRBJ2-1; D may be TRBD1 (5 bases). The germline CDR1 and CDR2 sequences are DFQATT and SNEGSKA (reference sequence). The CDR3 totals 11 residues. This chain's CDR3 is CSARDLTEITF. The CDR3 DNA sequence: TGCAGTGCTAGAGATCTGACAGAGATCACCTTC.

This clonotype appeared many times. This sequence joins TRBV12-3 or TRBV12-4 and TRBJ1-5, with unresolved D. The CDR3 has 14 amino acids. V dropped 6 bases and J dropped 6 bases, with 15 bases sitting between them. Here the CDR3 reads CASSLGGDAQPQHF. CDR3 bases: TGTGCCAGCAGCCTAGGCGGGGATGCTCAGCCCCAGCATTTT.

By frequency in the sample, this clonotype is medium-sized. The V and J genes are TRBV20-1 and TRBJ1-6, with a tentative D call TRBD1 (5 bases). CDR1 DFQATT and CDR2 SNEGSKA come from the germline V gene (reference sequence). CDR3 length equals 16 residues. V lost 0 bases and J lost 8, with 17 bases in between. In DNA, the CDR3 is TGCAGTGCTAGAGACGTAATGTTGGGGCGAGATTCACCCCTCCACTTT. Translating gives CSARDVMLGRDSPLHF.

This clonotype was counted at least ten times. The chain couples TRBV20-1 to TRBJ2-1; D unresolved. The CDR3 length is 12 residues. Germline-derived CDR1 and CDR2 are DFQATT and SNEGSKA (reference sequence). Trimming removed 5 bases at V and 9 bases at J, with 14 bases between. The CDR3 coding sequence is TGCAGTGCTGCCGGGTCTGAGTCTGAGCAGTTCTTC. Translating gives CSAAGSESEQFF.